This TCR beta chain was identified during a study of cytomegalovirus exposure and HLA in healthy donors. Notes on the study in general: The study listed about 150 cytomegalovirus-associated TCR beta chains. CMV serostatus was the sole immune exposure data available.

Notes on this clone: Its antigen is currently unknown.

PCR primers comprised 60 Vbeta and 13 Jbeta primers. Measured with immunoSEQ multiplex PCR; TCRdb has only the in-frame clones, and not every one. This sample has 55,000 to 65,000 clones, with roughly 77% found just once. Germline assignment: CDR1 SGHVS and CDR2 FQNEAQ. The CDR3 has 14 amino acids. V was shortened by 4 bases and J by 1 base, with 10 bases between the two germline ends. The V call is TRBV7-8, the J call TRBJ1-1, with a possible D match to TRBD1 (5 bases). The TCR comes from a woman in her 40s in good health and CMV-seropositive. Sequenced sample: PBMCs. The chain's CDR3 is CASSWPGGNTEAFF. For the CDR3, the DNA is TGTGCCAGCAGCTGGCCCGGGGGGAACACTGAAGCTTTCTTT.